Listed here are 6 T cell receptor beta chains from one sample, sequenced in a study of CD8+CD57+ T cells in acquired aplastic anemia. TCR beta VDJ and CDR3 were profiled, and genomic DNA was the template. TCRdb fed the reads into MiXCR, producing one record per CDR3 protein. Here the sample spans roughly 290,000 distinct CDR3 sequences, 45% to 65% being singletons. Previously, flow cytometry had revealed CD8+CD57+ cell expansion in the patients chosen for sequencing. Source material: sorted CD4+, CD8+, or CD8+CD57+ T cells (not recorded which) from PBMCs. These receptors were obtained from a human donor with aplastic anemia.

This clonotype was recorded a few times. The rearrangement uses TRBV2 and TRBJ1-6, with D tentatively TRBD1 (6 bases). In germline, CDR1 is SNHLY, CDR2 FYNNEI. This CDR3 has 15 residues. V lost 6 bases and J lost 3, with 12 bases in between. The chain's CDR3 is CASREGGYYNSPLHF. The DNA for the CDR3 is TGTGCCAGCAGGGAGGGGGGATACTATAATTCACCCCTCCACTTT.

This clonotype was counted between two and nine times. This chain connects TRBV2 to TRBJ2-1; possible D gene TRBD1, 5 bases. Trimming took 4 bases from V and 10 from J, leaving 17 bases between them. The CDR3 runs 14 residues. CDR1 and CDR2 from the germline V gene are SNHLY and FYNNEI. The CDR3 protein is CASSVGRELGEQFF. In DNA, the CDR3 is TGTGCCAGCAGTGTGGGCAGGGAACTTGGGGAGCAGTTCTTC. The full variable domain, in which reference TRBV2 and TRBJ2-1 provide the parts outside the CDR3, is EPEVTQTPSHQVTQMGQEVILRCVPISNHLYFYWYRQILGQKVEFLVSFYNNEISEKSEIFDDQFSVERPDGSNFTLKIRSTKLEDSAMYFCASSVGRELGEQFFGPGTRLTVL.

CDR3 coding DNA: TGTGCCATCAGCGTGACAGGGGATGAGGGAGAGACCCAGTACTTC. It is translated as CAISVTGDEGETQYF. The rearrangement uses TRBV10-3 and TRBJ2-5, with TRBD1 identical over 8 bases. Germline values: CDR1 ENHRY, CDR2 SYGVKD. Trimming at V came to 6 bases and at J to 4 bases, leaving 10 bases not matched to a gene. The CDR3 extends over 15 amino acids.

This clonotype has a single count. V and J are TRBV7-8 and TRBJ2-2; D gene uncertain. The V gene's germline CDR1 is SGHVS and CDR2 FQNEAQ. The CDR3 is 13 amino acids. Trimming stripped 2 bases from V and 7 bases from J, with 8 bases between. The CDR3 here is CASSLIAGGELFF. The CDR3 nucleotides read TGTGCCAGCAGCTTAATAGCTGGCGGGGAGCTGTTTTTT.

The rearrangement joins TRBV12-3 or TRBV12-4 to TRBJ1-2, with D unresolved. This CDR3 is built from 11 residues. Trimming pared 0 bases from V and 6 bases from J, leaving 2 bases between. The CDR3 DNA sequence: TGTGCCAGCAGTTTAGCTCATGGCTACACCTTC. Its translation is CASSLAHGYTF.

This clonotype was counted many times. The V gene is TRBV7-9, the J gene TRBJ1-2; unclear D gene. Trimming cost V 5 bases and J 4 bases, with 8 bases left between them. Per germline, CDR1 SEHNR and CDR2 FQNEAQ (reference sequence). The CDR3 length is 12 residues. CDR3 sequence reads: CASSEELYGYTF. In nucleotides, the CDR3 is TGTGCCAGCAGCGAAGAACTCTATGGCTACACCTTC.